This T cell receptor beta chain was documented in a study of cytomegalovirus exposure and HLA in healthy donors (dated 2017 in TCRdb). Study-wide context: According to an earlier analysis of a few hundred of the donors, 200 million or so T cells yielded roughly 100 million unique TCR beta sequences and 276 Gb of sequence data. An early release that covered 500 to 800 HLA-typed donors contained approximately 320 gigabases of sequencing data and tens of millions of unique TCR sequences. Of the 350 to 450 genotyped donors, about 80% fell in the genetic ancestry cluster associated with self-reported Caucasian donors. The aim of the study was to test whether cataloging public T cell receptors could identify signatures of past pathogen exposure. Using immunosequencing, the study profiled T cell repertoires from fewer than 700 subjects and related those repertoires to cytomegalovirus serostatus. In addition to the first cohort of 666 subjects, a separate validation cohort of 120 different subjects was used. The study combined high-throughput TCR immunosequencing, statistical association of individual TCRs with disease status, and machine learning to predict cytomegalovirus infection status. A later analysis re-examined previously published TCR beta repertoires from around 670 donors and added high-resolution HLA genotyping to investigate patterns of TCR occurrence. The later analysis used no new phenotypic data to find candidate immune exposures, relying instead on TCR beta sequences and their occurrence across donors. An earlier analysis of several hundred of the donors applied high-throughput TCR beta sequencing to assess whether each TCR beta V gene segment acted as functional or pseudogenic. Alongside the repertoire data, information on donor age, sex, ethnicity and CMV serostatus was compiled. A later genetic analysis used genome-wide SNP genotypes for about three fifths of the 666 donors, treating that subset as a discovery cohort. All discovery cohort repertoires had been generated using a single sequencing platform. HLA typing included class I and class II loci at four-digit resolution. The number of typed donors differed by locus: about 620-640 for A, B, C, DRB1 and DQB1; approximately 540 for DQA1; approximately 600 for DPA1; and around 490 for DPB1. Because of strong linkage in the cohort, roughly 5 DR-DQ haplotypes were treated as single units for association and clustering. Among 300 to 500 genotyped donors of the cohort, an average of around 250,000 unique TCR beta nucleotide sequences was sequenced per donor, of which 15% to 20% were non-productive.

The cohort comprised fewer than 750 healthy bone marrow donors. All cohort members were sampled while nominally healthy, although unrecorded immune exposures were likely present. The donor tested CMV seropositive, placing the donor among the 250 to 300 seropositive members of the cohort. A peripheral blood sample was collected from each donor, and TCR beta sequencing was performed on peripheral blood mononuclear cells. Genomic DNA was extracted from the blood cell samples with the Qiagen DNeasy Blood Extraction Kit. Overall study outcomes, separate from this receptor: HLA typing was unavailable for some donors at each locus, so association tests used only the typed subset. According to a later genetic analysis, donors in an Asian-associated ancestry cluster had fewer N-insertions in productive TCRs than the roughly 670-donor mean. Some IMGT-functional V segments, including TRBV6-2 and TRBV6-3, could not be told apart with the 87-base-pair reads, so those segments were excluded. Only TCR beta chains were sequenced in this cohort, and the absence of alpha or paired-chain data limited detectable features. In a later analysis, most CMV-associated TCR beta chains were found to appear HLA-restricted, with HLA associations seemingly driven largely by CMV exposure. A further reported finding was that TCR beta sequences accurately predicted the HLA-A and HLA-B alleles for most subjects in the first cohort. At a false discovery rate of 0.05, a later analysis linked 16,951 TCR beta sequences to specific HLA alleles. When HLA alleles, especially DR and DQ, strongly co-occurred, TCR associations were difficult to assign to individual alleles. Compared with equally common non-associated chains, HLA-associated TCR beta chains in a later analysis were more clonally expanded and had lower generation probabilities. A cluster of highly shared sequence variants was judged likely to represent a technical artifact of the sequencing pipeline. The classifier was reported to diagnose cytomegalovirus status with high specificity and sensitivity in both the original cohort and the validation cohort. Linkage disequilibrium might explain the correlated functional status among segregating V segments, but an unknown experimental factor could not be ruled out. In a later analysis, the rate of TCR association differed among HLA loci, with DRB1 alleles having the most associated TCRs and HLA-C alleles having the fewest. For the cohort, immune exposure information was limited to CMV serostatus. An association between a missense DCLRE1C variant and V-gene and J-gene trimming of TCR beta chains was found in a later genetic analysis and replicated in an independent cohort. The authors suggested that the approach could potentially be generalized to other disease states and immunological phenotypes. Sequencing depth was assumed to be roughly uniform across donors in the presence/absence analyses, though that assumption may not hold. In a later analysis, several top co-occurrence clusters were reported to appear linked to parvovirus B19, influenza, CMV and Epstein-Barr virus. A few of the identified cytomegalovirus-associated TCR beta chains were confirmed in vitro to be specific for cytomegalovirus antigens. The study listed approximately 160 TCR beta chains as associated with cytomegalovirus. Broadly in line with IMGT annotations, most TCR beta V segments showed up in productive rearrangements about 87% or about 30% of the time in an earlier analysis of several hundred of the donors. About 15 rarely observed V segments, including chromosome 9 orphons, were excluded from the earlier analysis of some 590 of the donors because counts were too low. While some public TCRs were present in many individuals, most TCR sequences turned up only very rarely across donors.

The library was generated by the immunoSEQ multiplex PCR assay. For the multiplex PCR, a mixture combining 60 forward primers for TCR Vbeta segments and 13 reverse primers for TCR Jbeta segments was used. The CDR3 region of rearranged TCR beta genes was amplified from genomic DNA by a multiplex PCR assay. The Illumina HiSeq System was used to sequence the amplified TCR beta libraries as 87-base-pair reads. Per the source publication's procedure: A later analysis tallied about 77 million unique TCR beta chains across the 550 to 850 repertoires, and approximately 12 million of those chains were shared by two or more donors. Raw reads were error-corrected and collapsed into unique sequences by a nearest-neighbor algorithm in which closely related sequences were merged to remove PCR and sequencing errors. V, D and J gene segments were assigned by aligning CDR3 sequences to IMGT reference sequences. For a sequence to be retained, a match of at least six nucleotides was required to both a V gene segment and a J gene segment. Rearrangements were classified as productive when the CDR3 lacked stop codons and remained in frame with V and J, and all other rearrangements were classified as non-productive. Following IMGT convention, CDR3 was defined as the stretch from the second conserved V-encoded cysteine to the conserved J-encoded phenylalanine. The earlier analysis of 587 of the donors excluded any sequence lacking an unambiguous match to a single V gene segment. An earlier analysis of almost 600 of the donors classified V segments as functional when productive rearrangements were above 56.7% and as segregating when the standard deviation between donors was above 5%. A statistical classification framework was built for diagnosing cytomegalovirus status from the catalog of TCR beta chain sequences. In a later analysis, TCR nucleotide sequences were compared against IMGT/GENE-DB human TR gene sequences so that V and J genes could be assigned. The TCRdist pipeline was used in a later analysis to assign CDR3 sequences and most-parsimonious VDJ recombination scenarios. In a later analysis, every TCR beta chain was defined by the combination of its CDR3 amino acid sequence and its V-gene family, and reads without a unique V-gene family were dropped. To address suspected cross-contamination and a sequencing artifact, a later analysis removed a few hundred highly shared, low-generation-probability nucleotide sequences. A later analysis calculated a clonal expansion index for each public chain from normalized within-repertoire ranks of inferred template counts. In a later analysis, generation probabilities were computed with a VDJ recombination model fitted to out-of-frame rearrangements, and the resulting probabilities were checked against IGoR. A later analysis scored TCR-TCR, TCR-HLA and TCR-CMV co-occurrence with hypergeometric tests, applying a repertoire-size bias correction to TCR pairs. In a later analysis, false discovery rates were estimated by permuting HLA or CMV assignments 20 times. In a later analysis, co-occurring TCRs were grouped using DBSCAN, and TCRdist sequence similarity was added for clustering within HLA-allele-positive subsets. Co-occurrence clustering excluded repertoires with fewer than 30,000 or more than 120,000 public chains, plus five with anomalous nucleotide sharing. TCRdb re-hosts the immuneACCESS table, in-frame sequences only. Its copies lack some clones; in the studies checked, an unresolved V gene accounts for under half of them, and the cause for the rest is not known. V, J and clone size are those of that table, while D and trimming were read from the DNA. For this sample there are under 140,000 clones; roughly three quarters appear just once. The top ten constitute roughly 6.2% of the sample.

Deletion took 3 bases off V and 3 bases off J, with a span of 8 bases between the germline ends. CDR1 and CDR2 are drawn from the germline V gene: SNHLY, FYNNEI. From the cysteine through the phenylalanine, the CDR3 covers 13 amino acids. Only the CDR3 part of the read is kept: 39 bases, read in frame from the first base. This clone occurred once. There is no known antigen for this receptor. There are no base qualities to consult, and no much larger clone falls within one base. What was sequenced was PBMCs. The sequence derives from a man aged 25 to 45 in good health and CMV-seropositive. The chain is encoded by TRBV2 joined to TRBJ1-2; D gene: possibly TRBD1, on 5 matching bases. The nucleotides are TGTGCCAGCAGTGAGGGAGGGGACTATGGCTACACCTTC. Translation gives CASSEGGDYGYTF.